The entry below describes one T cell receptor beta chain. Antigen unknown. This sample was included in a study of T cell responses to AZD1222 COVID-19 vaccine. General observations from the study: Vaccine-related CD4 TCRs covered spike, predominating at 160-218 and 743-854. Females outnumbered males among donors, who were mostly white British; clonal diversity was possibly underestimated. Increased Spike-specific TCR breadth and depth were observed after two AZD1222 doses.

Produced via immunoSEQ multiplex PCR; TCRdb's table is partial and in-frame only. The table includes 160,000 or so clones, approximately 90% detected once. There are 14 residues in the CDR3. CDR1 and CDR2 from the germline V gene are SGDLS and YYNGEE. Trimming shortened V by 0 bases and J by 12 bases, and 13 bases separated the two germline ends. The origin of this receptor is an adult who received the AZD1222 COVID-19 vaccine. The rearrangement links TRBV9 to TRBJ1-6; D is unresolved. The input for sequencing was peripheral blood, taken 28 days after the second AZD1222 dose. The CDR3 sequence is CASSVVGSGGPLHF. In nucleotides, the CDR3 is TGTGCCAGCAGCGTAGTAGGATCCGGCGGACCCCTCCACTTT.